Following are 8 T cell receptor beta chains from one sample sequenced in a study of blood T cell repertoires in COVID-19. Produced via immunoSEQ multiplex PCR; TCRdb's table is partial and in-frame only. The sample contains about 310,000 clones, approximately 89% of which appear only once. The sequencing sample was made of PBMCs or T cells enriched from blood (not recorded which). All receptors derive from a woman aged 40 to 50 who had recovered from COVID-19.

The chain is built from TRBV9 and TRBJ2-1; the match to TRBD1 covers 10 bases. CDR1 and CDR2 from the germline V gene are SGDLS and YYNGEE. J gave up 4 bases and V 4 bases, and 8 bases lay outside the gene matches. This CDR3 contains 16 residues. The DNA for the CDR3 is TGTGCCAGCAGCCTCCCGGGACAGGGGAGATACAATGAGCAGTTCTTC. This translates into CASSLPGQGRYNEQFF.

In this sample, this clone turned up a few times. V gene TRBV21-1 combines with J gene TRBJ1-1; the tabulated D call, TRBD1, remains unverified against the DNA. TRBV21-1 is a pseudogene locus. This CDR3 has 15 amino acids. The CDR3 DNA reads TGTGCCAGCAGCGCTCGGGACAGGGTGAACACTGAAGCTTTCTTT. Amino acids: CASSARDRVNTEAFF.

To note about this clone: Sequence at one end of the junction differs from germline and may be a read error. The chain is built from TRBV18 and TRBJ2-7; no reliable D call. CDR3 length: 14 residues. The germline V gene encodes CDR1 KGHSH and CDR2 LQKENI. The CDR3 reads CASSPPTYSDEQYF. The DNA of the CDR3 is TGTGCCAGCTCACCCCCCACCTACTCCGACGAGCAGTACTTC.

The chain links TRBV27 to TRBJ2-1, with 9 nucleotides matching TRBD1. V dropped 5 bases and J dropped 4; count of bases not matched to a gene: 3. The CDR3 is 14 amino acids. Per germline, CDR1 MNHEY and CDR2 SMNVEV (reference sequence). The CDR3 reads CASSLQGAYNEQFF. The CDR3 region has the DNA TGTGCCAGCAGTCTACAGGGGGCTTACAATGAGCAGTTCTTC.

The chain uses TRBV4-3 and TRBJ1-1; D unclear. CDR1 LGHNA and CDR2 YSLEER come from the germline V gene. The CDR3 length is 15 residues. The V gene lost 3 bases and the J gene lost 3 bases, with 14 bases spanning the gap. CDR3 DNA sequence: TGCGCCAGCAGCCAGCATATGAGGAGCGACACTGAAGCTTTCTTT. It translates to CASSQHMRSDTEAFF.

This chain connects TRBV7-3 to TRBJ2-7, with 9 bases aligning to TRBD1. In germline, CDR1 is SGHTA, CDR2 FQGTGA. The J segment lost 1 base and the V segment lost 4 bases, leaving 2 bases of the junction unmatched. This CDR3 is built from 14 residues. CDR3 DNA sequence: TGTGCCAGCAGCTCGGGACAGGGATCCTACGAGCAGTACTTC. Its protein product is CASSSGQGSYEQYF.

This rearrangement joins TRBV10-3 to TRBJ2-5, with D perhaps matching TRBD1 (5 bases). This CDR3 has 13 residues. CDR1 ENHRY and CDR2 SYGVKD come from the germline V gene. With 7 bases removed from V and 4 bases from J, the gap between germline ends came to 13 bases. CDR3 nucleotide sequence: TGTGCCATCACCCCAGGGCAAGGAGAGACCCAGTACTTC. It translates to CAITPGQGETQYF.

This sequence joins TRBV5-4 and TRBJ1-2, with 7 bases lining up with TRBD1. This CDR3 comprises 17 residues. With V trimmed by 0 bases and J by 2 bases, 10 bases remained unmatched. The germline gives CDR1 SGHNT, CDR2 YYREEE (reference sequence). The CDR3 sequence is CASSLALVKGANYGYTF. The CDR3 region has the DNA TGTGCCAGCAGCTTGGCCTTAGTGAAGGGGGCGAACTATGGCTACACCTTC.